A selection of T cell receptor beta chains follows, all from one sample in a study of graft-versus-host responses after intestinal transplantation. No antigen is known for these receptors. Produced via immunoSEQ multiplex PCR; TCRdb's table is partial and in-frame only. The sample shows approximately 89,000 clones, around 93% of them seen only once. Sequencing used unstimulated CD8+ T cells sorted from spleen or lymph node cells, obtained before transplant. These receptors all come from a human donor who was the organ donor for an intestinal transplant. Each CDR3 is given without its conserved first and last residue. The D gene is left open where the match is weak. Clone size is shown for a subset of rows, as once, few, many or a class of expanded clone.

CDR3aa	d_gene	j_gene	abundance	v_gene
ASSSPGQGRGVNTEAF	TRBD1	TRBJ1-1	once	TRBV2
ASSQDKEAPSTDTQY	-	TRBJ2-3	-	TRBV4-3
ASSYHGGQPNEKLF	-	TRBJ1-4	-	TRBV6-5
ASSLAGPALAGGYT	-	TRBJ1-2	-	TRBV27
ASSQDASGSPYNEQF	TRBD2	TRBJ2-1	-	TRBV4-2
ASSLGIEAF	-	TRBJ1-1	-	TRBV11-3
AGWTARSTGELF	-	TRBJ2-2	-	TRBV9
ASSQGAGGEQY	-	TRBJ2-7	-	TRBV4-1
ASSFGVIREETQY	-	TRBJ2-5	once	TRBV7-9
ASSPLAEQF	TRBD2	TRBJ2-1	-	TRBV5-8
ASSQRGWSEAF	-	TRBJ1-1	-	TRBV4-1
ASSKLEGFGISEAF	-	TRBJ1-1	-	TRBV19
ASSLGASPYNEQF	-	TRBJ2-1	-	TRBV5-1
AKSTSGPQETQY	TRBD2	TRBJ2-5	once	TRBV2